A selection of T cell receptor beta chains follows, all from one sample in a study of cytomegalovirus exposure and HLA in healthy donors. Assay: immunoSEQ multiplex PCR; the TCRdb copy retains only in-frame clones and omits some. Of under 150,000 clones detected, roughly three quarters appear once; the ten largest clones hold about 1%. Sequenced: PBMCs. These TCRs come from a man younger than 35 in good health and CMV-seronegative. CDR3s include the opening cysteine and the closing phenylalanine or tryptophan. The order of the fields is CDR3 length, D gene, J gene, V gene, clone size, CDR3 DNA, CDR3 protein. A D gene is named only where the DNA matches it firmly. For some rows the clone size is stated as once, few or many, or as a class when expanded; others skip it.

18 | TRBD2 | TRBJ2-3 | TRBV11-2 | once | TGTGCCAGCAGCTTAAGGGCAGCGGGGGTGTACCACACAGATACGCAGTATTTT | CASSLRAAGVYHTDTQYF
15 | TRBD2 | TRBJ2-2 | TRBV30 | NA | TGTGCCTGGCGAGTAGCGGGGCTGAACACCGGGGAGCTGTTTTTT | CAWRVAGLNTGELFF
18 | NA | TRBJ1-3 | TRBV4-3 | once | TGCGCCAGCAGCCAATCCCGGACGGCACAGGCTGATGGAAACACCATATATTTT | CASSQSRTAQADGNTIYF
15 | NA | TRBJ2-3 | TRBV29-1 | NA | TGCAGCGTTGAAGATGAAGGACTAAGCACAGATACGCAGTATTTT | CSVEDEGLSTDTQYF
15 | NA | TRBJ2-3 | TRBV11-3 | NA | TGTGCCAGCAGCTTAGATGGGCAGATCACAGATACGCAGTATTTT | CASSLDGQITDTQYF
12 | NA | TRBJ1-6 | TRBV4-2 | NA | TGTGCCAGCAGCCTTGACAGTACCTCCCTCCACTTT | CASSLDSTSLHF
14 | TRBD1 | TRBJ1-4 | TRBV5-4 | NA | TGTGCCAGCAGCCGTGACAGGGCTGATGAAAAACTGTTTTTT | CASSRDRADEKLFF
12 | NA | TRBJ1-1 | TRBV5-1 | few | TGCGCCAGCAGAACGGGGAACACTGAAGCTTTCTTT | CASRTGNTEAFF
18 | NA | TRBJ1-6 | TRBV4-2 | NA | TGTGCCAGCAGCCAAGGCCTGGTCGGGAAGTCCTATAATTCACCCCTCCACTTT | CASSQGLVGKSYNSPLHF
16 | NA | TRBJ1-1 | TRBV7-9 | NA | TGTGCCAGCAGCCCACGAACCGGGACTGCAGCTTCTGAAGCTTTCTTT | CASSPRTGTAASEAFF
14 | NA | TRBJ2-7 | TRBV30 | once | TGTGCCTGGAGTGCGCAGGGGTTCCCCTACGAGCAGTACTTC | CAWSAQGFPYEQYF
15 | TRBD1 | TRBJ1-5 | TRBV25-1 | NA | TGTGCCAACCGAACAGTGACAGGGTTGCATCAGCCCCAGCATTTT | CANRTVTGLHQPQHF
12 | NA | TRBJ1-1 | TRBV4-1 | NA | TGCGCCAGCAGCGCGGGAAACACTGAAGCTTTCTTT | CASSAGNTEAFF
12 | NA | TRBJ1-1 | TRBV6-5 | NA | TGTGCCAGCAGGGTACAGGGATTCGAAGCTTTCTTT | CASRVQGFEAFF
15 | TRBD1 | TRBJ2-1 | TRBV6-4 | NA | TGTGCCAGCAGTGACTCTGGAACAGGGGGCCTTGAGCAGTTCTTC | CASSDSGTGGLEQFF